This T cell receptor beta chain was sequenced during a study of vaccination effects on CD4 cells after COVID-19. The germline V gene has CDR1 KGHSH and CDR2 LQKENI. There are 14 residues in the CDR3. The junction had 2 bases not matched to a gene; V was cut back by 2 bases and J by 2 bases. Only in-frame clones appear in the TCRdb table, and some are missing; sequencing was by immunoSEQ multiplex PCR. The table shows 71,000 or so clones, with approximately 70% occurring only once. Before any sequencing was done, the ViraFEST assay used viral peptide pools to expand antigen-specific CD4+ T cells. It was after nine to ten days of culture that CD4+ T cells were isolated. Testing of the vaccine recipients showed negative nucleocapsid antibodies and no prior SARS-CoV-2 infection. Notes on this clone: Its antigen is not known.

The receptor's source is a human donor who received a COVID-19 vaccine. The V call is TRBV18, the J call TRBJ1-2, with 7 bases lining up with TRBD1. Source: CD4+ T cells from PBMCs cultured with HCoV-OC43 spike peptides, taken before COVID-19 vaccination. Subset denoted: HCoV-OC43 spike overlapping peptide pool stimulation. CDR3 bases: TGTGCCAGCTCACCAGGGGGACAGAACTATGGCTACACCTTC. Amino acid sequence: CASSPGGQNYGYTF.